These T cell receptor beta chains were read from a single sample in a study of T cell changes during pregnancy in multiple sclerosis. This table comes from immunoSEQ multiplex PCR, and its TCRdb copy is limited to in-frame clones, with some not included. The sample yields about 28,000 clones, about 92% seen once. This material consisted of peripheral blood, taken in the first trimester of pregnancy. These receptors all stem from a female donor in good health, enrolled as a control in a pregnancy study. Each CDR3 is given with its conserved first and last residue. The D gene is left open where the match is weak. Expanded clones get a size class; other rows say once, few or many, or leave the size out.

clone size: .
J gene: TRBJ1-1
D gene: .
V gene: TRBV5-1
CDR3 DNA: TGCGCCAGCAGCTTGGCGTCGGTCACTGAAGCTTTCTTT
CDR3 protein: CASSLASVTEAFF

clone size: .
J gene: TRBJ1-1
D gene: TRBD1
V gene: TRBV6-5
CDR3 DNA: TGTGCCAGCAGACAGGGGATCTCGAACACTGAAGCTTTCTTT
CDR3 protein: CASRQGISNTEAFF

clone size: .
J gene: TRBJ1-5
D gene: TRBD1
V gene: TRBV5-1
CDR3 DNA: TGCGCCAGCAGCCTGGAGGGCACAGGGGATCAGCCCCAGCATTTT
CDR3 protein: CASSLEGTGDQPQHF

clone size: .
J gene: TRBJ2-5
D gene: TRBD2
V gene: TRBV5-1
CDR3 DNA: TGCGCCAGCAGCTTAACGCGAAGCGGGGGGGAGACCCAGTACTTC
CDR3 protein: CASSLTRSGGETQYF

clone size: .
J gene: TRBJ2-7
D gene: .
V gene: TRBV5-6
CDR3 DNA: TGTGCCAGCCAGCCGGGTCCCGACTCCTACGAGCAGTACTTC
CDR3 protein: CASQPGPDSYEQYF

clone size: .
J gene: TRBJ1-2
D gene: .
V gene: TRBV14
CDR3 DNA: TGTGCCAGCAGCCAAAGTGGCGGAGAAATTTTTTATGGCTACACCTTC
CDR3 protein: CASSQSGGEIFYGYTF

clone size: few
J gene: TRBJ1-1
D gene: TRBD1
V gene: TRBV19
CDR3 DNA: TGTGCCAGTAGCCGGACAGGGGATAGGAACACTGAAGCTTTCTTT
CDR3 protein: CASSRTGDRNTEAFF

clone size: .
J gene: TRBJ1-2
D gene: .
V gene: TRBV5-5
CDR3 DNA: TGTGCCAGCAGCTTGGGACTCGGTCCGGACTATGGCTACACCTTC
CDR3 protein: CASSLGLGPDYGYTF

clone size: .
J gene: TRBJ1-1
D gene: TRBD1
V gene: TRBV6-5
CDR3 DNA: TGTGCCAGCAGTCAAATAGGCGGAGACAGGGGGGCTTTCTTT
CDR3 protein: CASSQIGGDRGAFF

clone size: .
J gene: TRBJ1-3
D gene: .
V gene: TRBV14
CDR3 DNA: TGTGCCAGCAGCCAAAGCGGAAACACCATATATTTT
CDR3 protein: CASSQSGNTIYF